This T cell receptor beta chain came from a study of beta chain features in type 1 diabetes. Study-level results: There was a moderate but significant shortening of TCRB CDR3s in all four CD4+ subsets of Type 1 diabetes patients.

Of the isolated RNA, all was reverse transcribed, and so the sequenced material was expressed TCRB transcripts. Here immunoSEQ multiplex PCR was the method, and the copy in TCRdb shows in-frame clones only, minus some. The profile shows about 390,000 clones, 8.5% to 10% of them singletons. Germline CDR1 is SGHRS and CDR2 is YFSETQ. V lost 2 bases and J 1 base, leaving 7 bases between the germline ends. This CDR3 region has 15 residues. The table lists this clone with a few counts. Antigen specificity is unknown. This same CDR3 is encoded by further DNA sequences in the sample. J is TRBJ2-6 and V is TRBV5-1; tentative D call: TRBD2 (5 bases). This receptor was obtained from a man under 40 with type 1 diabetes. Sequencing was done on a sample of central memory CD4+ T cells from blood. Written as DNA, the CDR3 is TGCGCCAGCAGCTTAGGACTGTCTGGGGCCAACGTCCTGACTTTC. Protein: CASSLGLSGANVLTF.